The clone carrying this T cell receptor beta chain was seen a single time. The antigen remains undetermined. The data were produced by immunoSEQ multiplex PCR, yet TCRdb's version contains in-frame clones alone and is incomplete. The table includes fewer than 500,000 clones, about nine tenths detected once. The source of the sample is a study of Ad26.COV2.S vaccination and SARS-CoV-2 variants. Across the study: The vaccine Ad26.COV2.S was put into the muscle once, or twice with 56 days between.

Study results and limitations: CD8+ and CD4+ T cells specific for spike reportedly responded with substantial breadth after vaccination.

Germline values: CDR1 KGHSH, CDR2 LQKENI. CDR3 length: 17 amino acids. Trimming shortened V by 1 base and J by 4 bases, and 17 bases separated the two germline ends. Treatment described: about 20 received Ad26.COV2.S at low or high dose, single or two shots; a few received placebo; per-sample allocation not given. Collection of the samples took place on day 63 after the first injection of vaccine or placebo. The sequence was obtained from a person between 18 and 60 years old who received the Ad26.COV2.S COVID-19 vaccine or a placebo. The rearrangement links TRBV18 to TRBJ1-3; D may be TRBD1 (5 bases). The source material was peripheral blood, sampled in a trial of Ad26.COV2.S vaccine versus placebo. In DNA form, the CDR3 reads TGTGCCAGCTCACCACTACAAACAGGCGTAGGAGGAAACACCATATATTTT. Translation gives CASSPLQTGVGGNTIYF. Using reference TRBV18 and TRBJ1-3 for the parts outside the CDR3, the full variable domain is NAGVMQNPRHLVRRRGQEARLRCSPMKGHSHVYWYRQLPEEGLKFMVYLQKENIIDESGMPKERFSAEFPKEGPSILRIQQVVRGDSAAYFCASSPLQTGVGGNTIYFGEGSWLTVV.